This T cell receptor (beta chain) derives from a study of siplizumab effects on memory and regulatory T cells. General study results and limits: Major contributors to the alloresponse seemed to be naive T cells, which also appeared more diverse than memory cells. Alloreactive sequences whose origin lay in unstimulated CD4+ memory cells were significantly reduced by siplizumab.

Assays examined 100,000 or so TCR templates per sample. Measured with immunoSEQ multiplex PCR; TCRdb has only the in-frame clones, and not every one. Of 98,000 or so clones listed, about 93% are singletons. Germline loops: CDR1 MNHNY, CDR2 SVGAGI (reference sequence). Between the trimmed V and J ends, which lost 6 bases and 2 bases, there was a span of 10 bases. The CDR3 loop spans 13 amino acids. To note about this clone: Its cognate antigen is unknown.

This TCR derives from a human donor in good health. Input material: Tregs sorted from blood. The chain has TRBV6-6 and TRBJ1-2; TRBD1 might be the D (6 bases). This CDR3 reads CASRRDTNYGYTF. In DNA, the CDR3 is TGTGCCAGCAGGCGGGACACCAACTATGGCTACACCTTC.